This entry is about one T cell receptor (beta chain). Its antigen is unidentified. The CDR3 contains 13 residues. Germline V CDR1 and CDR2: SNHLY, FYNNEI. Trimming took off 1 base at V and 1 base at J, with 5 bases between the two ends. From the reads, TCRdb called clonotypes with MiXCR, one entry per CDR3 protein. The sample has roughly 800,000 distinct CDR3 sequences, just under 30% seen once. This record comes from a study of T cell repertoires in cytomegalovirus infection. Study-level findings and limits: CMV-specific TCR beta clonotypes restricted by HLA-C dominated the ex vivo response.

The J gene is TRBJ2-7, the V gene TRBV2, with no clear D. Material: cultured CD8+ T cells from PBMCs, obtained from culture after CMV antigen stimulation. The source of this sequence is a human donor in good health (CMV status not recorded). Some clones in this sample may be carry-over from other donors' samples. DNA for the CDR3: TGTGCCAGCAGTGAAGATTGGTCCTACGAGCAGTACGTC. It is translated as CASSEDWSYEQYV.